The 20 T cell receptor beta chains reported below all come from one sample, sequenced in a study of T cells in Graves' hyperthyroidism and ophthalmopathy. Amplification of TCR beta CDR3 regions used RNA as the template. The HTBI primer set was used in a first-round RT-PCR of the TCR CDR3. TCRdb analysed the multiplex PCR reads with MiXCR anew, one entry per CDR3 protein. The sample has roughly 180,000 distinct CDR3 sequences, over 7.5% seen once. The sample was blood. These receptors came from a woman aged 18-35 years with Graves' hyperthyroidism that later progressed to Graves' ophthalmopathy.

The sample holds many counts of this clonotype. The genes are TRBV7-9 and TRBJ2-3; D is ambiguous. Germline V gene data show CDR1 as SEHNR and CDR2 as FQNEAQ (reference sequence). Trimming shortened V by 3 bases and J by 2 bases, and 6 bases separated the two germline ends. The CDR3 is made up of 13 amino acids. The CDR3 DNA reads as TGTGCCAGCAGCTTTAGTTTCACAGATACGCAGTATTTT. Translated, it gives CASSFSFTDTQYF.

As for this clonotype: This may arise from a read error, as a much more abundant clone is one base away. The chain recombines TRBV7-9 with TRBJ1-2, with D perhaps matching TRBD1 (6 bases). The CDR3 loop spans 13 amino acids. Germline V CDR1 and CDR2: SEHNR, FQNEAQ (reference sequence). Trimming took off 5 bases at V and 3 bases at J, with 10 bases between the two ends. CDR3 protein: CASSPQGDYGYTF. DNA for the CDR3: TGTGCCAGCAGCCCACAGGGTGACTATGGCTACACCTTC. Variable domain in full (rest from reference TRBV7-9 and TRBJ1-2): DTGVSQNPRHKITKRGQNVTFRCDPISEHNRLYWYRQTLGQGPEFLTYFQNEAQLEKSRLLSDRFSAERPKGSFSTLEIQRTEQGDSAMYLCASSPQGDYGYTFGSGTRLTVV.

This clonotype was recorded at least ten times. This chain uses TRBV6-1 with TRBJ2-7; 8 bases agree with TRBD2. V lost 2 bases and J lost 3; bases outside the gene matches: 9. CDR3 size: 16 residues. Germline values: CDR1 MNHNS, CDR2 SASEGT. CDR3 coding DNA: TGTGCCAGCAGTGAACCAGCGGGAGTGGACTTCTACGAGCAGTACTTC. Its protein is CASSEPAGVDFYEQYF.

This clonotype was counted ten times or more. The chain recombines TRBV7-9 with TRBJ2-3; D not resolved. CDR3 length equals 12 residues. Trimming took off 5 bases at V and 6 bases at J, with 9 bases between the two ends. Per the germline V gene, CDR1 is SEHNR and CDR2 is FQNEAQ (reference sequence). The CDR3 spells CASSPSPDTQYF. The CDR3 DNA reads as TGTGCCAGCAGCCCAAGTCCGGATACGCAGTATTTT.

This clonotype appeared many times. CDR3 coding DNA: TGTGCCAGCAGTTACAGGGGGCAGGACACTGAAGCTTTCTTT. As protein: CASSYRGQDTEAFF. The chain has TRBV6-1 and TRBJ1-1, with 9 bases aligning to TRBD1. The V gene end was trimmed by 5 bases and the J gene end by 3 bases; junction bases not matched to a gene: 4. There are 14 residues in the CDR3. Germline values: CDR1 MNHNS, CDR2 SASEGT.

V and J are TRBV19 and TRBJ1-4, with D unclear. Germline CDR1 reads LNHDA; CDR2 reads SQIVND (reference sequence). Deletions cut 5 bases from V and 6 bases from J, with 13 bases between. The CDR3 extends over 14 amino acids. In DNA, the CDR3 is TGTGCCAGTAGTTTAGGGATGAGGGATGAAAAACTGTTTTTT. Translating gives CASSLGMRDEKLFF.

This clonotype was seen at least ten times. The genes are TRBV28 and TRBJ2-7; unclear D gene. Per germline, CDR1 MDHEN and CDR2 SYDVKM. The V end lost 3 bases, the J end lost 5 bases, and 8 bases lay between the germline ends. The CDR3 contains 12 residues. DNA for the CDR3: TGTGCCAGCAGTTTTTGGTCGCACGAGCAGTACTTC. Encoded protein: CASSFWSHEQYF.

This clonotype was found a few times. The chain uses TRBV7-9 and TRBJ2-1; 9 bases map to TRBD1. Per germline, CDR1 SEHNR and CDR2 FQNEAQ (reference sequence). V dropped 4 bases and J dropped 8; count of bases not matched to a gene: 9. The CDR3 length is 15 residues. The CDR3, as DNA: TGTGCCAGCAGCTATGGGACAGGGTCCGCGGATGAGCAGTTCTTC. It encodes CASSYGTGSADEQFF.

This clonotype came up many times. The chain has TRBV28 and TRBJ1-2; 7 bases map to TRBD1. There are 14 residues in the CDR3. Trimming took 6 bases from V and 8 from J; bases not matched to a gene: 12. Per the germline V gene, CDR1 is MDHEN and CDR2 is SYDVKM. CDR3 region: CASSYNRGVEGYTF. In DNA, the CDR3 is TGTGCCAGCAGCTATAACAGGGGAGTGGAGGGCTACACCTTC.

The chain joins TRBV6-5 to TRBJ2-2; 11 bases map to TRBD2. Germline assignment: CDR1 MNHEY and CDR2 SVGAGI. The CDR3 runs 14 residues. Germline trimming cut 10 bases from V and 3 bases from J; bases unmatched to any gene: 4. CDR3 region: CATVSGGDTGELFF. In DNA form, the CDR3 reads TGTGCCACCGTTAGCGGGGGGGACACCGGGGAGCTGTTTTTT.

Many counts were recorded for this clonotype. The chain joins TRBV10-3 to TRBJ1-1; D gene unclear. The CDR3 sequence is 12 residues long. Germline V gives CDR1 ENHRY, CDR2 SYGVKD. The ends were cut back, 0 bases at V and 3 bases at J, with 2 bases in the middle. The DNA of the CDR3 is TGTGCCATCAGTGAGTCACACACTGAAGCTTTCTTT. As protein: CAISESHTEAFF.

The chain carries TRBV20-1 and TRBJ2-1, with a possible D match to TRBD2 (5 bases). Germline assignment: CDR1 DFQATT and CDR2 SNEGSKA (reference sequence). The CDR3 length is 16 residues. V was clipped by 0 bases and J by 4 bases, with 16 bases between them. In nucleotides, the CDR3 is TGCAGTGCTAGAGATAGAGTAGCGAGAAGTTACAATGAGCAGTTCTTC. Encoded protein: CSARDRVARSYNEQFF.

In this sample, this clonotype turned up many times. The J gene is TRBJ1-2, the V gene TRBV11-2, with 7 nucleotides matching TRBD1. Looked up from germline, CDR1 is SGHAT and CDR2 is FQNNGV. This CDR3 has 14 amino acids. Germline trimming cut 1 base from V and 8 bases from J; bases unmatched to any gene: 7. CDR3 in DNA: TGTGCCAGCAGCTTAGCAAGACAGGGAGGAGGCTACACCTTC. Encoded protein: CASSLARQGGGYTF.

This clonotype was picked up a small number of times. The V call is TRBV4-1, the J call TRBJ2-5; D call uncertain. Germline V gives CDR1 MGHRA, CDR2 YSYEKL. The V end lost 0 bases, the J end lost 1 base, and 12 bases lay between the germline ends. CDR3 length: 16 residues. CDR3 coding DNA: TGCGCCAGCAGCCAAGATCCCGGCCCGCCCCAAGAGACCCAGTACTTC. Translated: CASSQDPGPPQETQYF.

In this sample, this clonotype turned up many times. The chain has TRBV5-1 and TRBJ2-1; D possibly corresponds to TRBD2 (5 bases). V shed 2 bases and J shed 7 bases, with 16 bases lying between them. This CDR3 comprises 15 residues. Germline V gene lookup returns CDR1 SGHRS and CDR2 YFSETQ. The CDR3 region has the DNA TGCGCCAGCAGCTTCGCTAGCTCCTCCGGGAATGAGCAGTTCTTC. This encodes CASSFASSSGNEQFF.

This clonotype was detected many times. This chain joins TRBV3-1 and TRBJ2-2; D is possibly TRBD2 (6 bases). From germline, CDR1 is LGHDT and CDR2 YNNKEL (reference sequence). The germline V and J ends were trimmed by 1 base and 5 bases, with 8 bases remaining between them. This CDR3 has 14 amino acids. The CDR3, as DNA: TGTGCCAGCAGCCAAGGGGGGGAGACCGGGGAGCTGTTTTTT. It encodes CASSQGGETGELFF. The variable domain in full, with the rest retrieved from reference TRBV3-1 and TRBJ2-2, is DTAVSQTPKYLVTQMGNDKSIKCEQNLGHDTMYWYKQDSKKFLKIMFSYNNKELIINETVPNRFSPKSPDKAHLNLHINSLELGDSAVYFCASSQGGETGELFFGEGSRLTVL.

This clonotype was detected ten times or more. J is TRBJ2-7 and V is TRBV7-3, with 10 bases matching TRBD1. CDR1 is SGHTA, CDR2 FQGTGA, per germline. This CDR3 contains 15 residues. Trimming took 0 bases from V and 4 from J; bases not matched to a gene: 3. The CDR3 nucleotides read TGTGCCAGCAGCTTAACCGGGACAGGGGATTACGAGCAGTACTTC. It specifies CASSLTGTGDYEQYF. Variable domain in full (rest from reference TRBV7-3 and TRBJ2-7): GAGVSQTPSNKVTEKGKYVELRCDPISGHTALYWYRQSLGQGPEFLIYFQGTGAADDSGLPNDRFFAVRPEGSVSTLKIQRTERGDSAVYLCASSLTGTGDYEQYFGPGTRLTVT.

In its sample, this clonotype was seen many times. The J gene is TRBJ1-2, the V gene TRBV6-1; TRBD1 aligns across 11 bases. This CDR3 has 19 amino acids. Looked up from germline, CDR1 is MNHNS and CDR2 is SASEGT. V dropped 7 bases and J dropped 0; count of bases not matched to a gene: 16. CDR3 loop: CASTRTGGRGGYANYGYTF. The CDR3 DNA reads as TGTGCCAGCACCAGGACAGGGGGCCGGGGGGGGTACGCTAACTATGGCTACACCTTC.

In its sample, this clonotype was seen many times. V gene TRBV30 combines with J gene TRBJ1-5; 8 nucleotides agree with TRBD1. The CDR3 consists of 14 residues. CDR1 is GTSNPN, CDR2 SVGIG, per germline (reference sequence). The J segment lost 4 bases and the V segment lost 0 bases, leaving 2 bases of the junction unmatched. CDR3 coding DNA: TGTGCCTGGAGTGTAGGACAGGGTAATCAGCCCCAGCATTTT. It encodes CAWSVGQGNQPQHF. Complete variable domain (other parts from reference TRBV30 and TRBJ1-5): SQTIHQWPATLVQPVGSPLSLECTVEGTSNPNLYWYRQAAGRGLQLLFYSVGIGQISSEVPQNLSASRPQDRQFILSSKKLLLSDSGFYLCAWSVGQGNQPQHFGDGTRLSIL.

At least ten counts were recorded for this clonotype. The V gene is TRBV12-3 or TRBV12-4, the J gene TRBJ1-5; 10 bases line up with TRBD1. The CDR3 is 20 residues long. V was pared by 2 bases and J by 2 bases, with 15 bases of the junction left unmatched. The CDR3: CASSLIRTGTGEIGNQPQHF. The CDR3 nucleotides read TGTGCCAGCAGTTTAATCCGAACCGGGACAGGGGAGATTGGCAATCAGCCCCAGCATTTT.